The 6 T cell receptor beta chains reported below all come from one sample, sequenced in a study of naive and memory T cell subsets. Broader study findings: Naive repertoires, especially CD8, held a few larger clonotypes, possibly memory cells re-expressing CD45RA.

Two oligonucleotides, mixed equimolar, formed the beta constant-region primer covering TRBC1 and TRBC2. Four rounds of PCR amplified the ligated cDNA using nested alpha and beta constant-region primers plus SP2. TCRdb itself ran the UMI-ligation and nested PCR reads through MiXCR, one entry per CDR3 protein. Of 130,000 to 150,000 distinct CDR3 sequences detected, 22% appear once; the ten largest clones hold 0.1% to 0.11%. No antigen has been identified for these receptors. Sequenced: naive CD4+ T cells from blood. The receptors stem from a human donor in good health.

This clonotype has only a few counts. V gene TRBV27 combines with J gene TRBJ2-1, with D tentatively TRBD2 (6 bases). V was shortened by 7 bases and J by 3 bases, with 13 bases between the two germline ends. The CDR3 is 14 amino acids. The germline CDR1 and CDR2 sequences are MNHEY and SMNVEV (reference sequence). CDR3 loop: CASTHSRGYNEQFF. The CDR3, as DNA: TGTGCCAGCACCCACTCGCGGGGCTACAATGAGCAGTTCTTC.

This chain joins TRBV6-2 or TRBV6-3 and TRBJ2-7, with 8 bases that match TRBD2. The CDR3 sequence is 14 residues long. V lost 4 bases, J lost 7 bases, and 9 bases stayed unmatched. The germline CDR1 and CDR2 sequences are MNHEY and SVGEGT. The CDR3: CASSSGRALEEQYF. In nucleotides, the CDR3 is TGTGCCAGCAGTTCCGGGAGGGCCCTGGAAGAGCAGTACTTC.

This clonotype was observed a few times. The gene calls are TRBV20-1 and TRBJ2-3, with D maybe TRBD2 (6 bases). Germline values: CDR1 DFQATT, CDR2 SNEGSKA (reference sequence). There are 12 residues in the CDR3. The CDR3 protein is CLEEGCTDTQYF. The DNA for the CDR3 is TGCCTCGAGGAGGGGTGCACAGATACGCAGTATTTT.

V usage is TRBV5-6 and J usage is TRBJ2-1, with 9 bases fitting TRBD1. V lost 4 bases and J lost 4; bases outside the gene matches: 9. Germline loops: CDR1 SGHDT, CDR2 YYEEEE. The CDR3 consists of 16 residues. In DNA, the CDR3 is TGTGCCAGCAGCCCAACCGGGACAGGGCGATACAATGAGCAGTTCTTC. Encoded protein: CASSPTGTGRYNEQFF.

The chain uses TRBV27 and TRBJ2-1; no firm D call. Germline values: CDR1 MNHEY, CDR2 SMNVEV (reference sequence). This CDR3 comprises 11 residues. Trimming stripped 5 bases from V and 9 bases from J, with 8 bases between. CDR3 in DNA: TGTGCCAGCAGTACCTTAGGTGAGCAGTTCTTC. Amino acid sequence: CASSTLGEQFF.

To note about this clonotype: This may be a read error: a much more frequent sequence differs by one nucleotide. The chain uses TRBV21-1 and TRBJ2-5. TRBV21-1 is reported as a pseudogene. The CDR3 runs to 10 residues. In DNA form, the CDR3 reads TGTGTCAGCAGCAGAGAGACCCAGTACTTC. The encoded protein is CVSSRETQYF.